These T cell receptor beta chains were read from a single sample in a study of vaccination and CD4 T cells after COVID-19. These receptors are not linked to any known antigen. TCRdb passed the PCR reads through MiXCR, listing each CDR3 protein once. The sample includes some 3,100 distinct CDR3 sequences, about 84% seen only once; the top ten take approximately 39%. Material: CD4+ T cells from blood, cultured in vitro. These receptors originate from a human donor who had recovered from COVID-19. The CDR3 runs from the conserved cysteine through the conserved F or W. Fields, in order: CDR3 length, clone size, V gene, D gene, J gene, CDR3 protein, CDR3 DNA. The D gene is left open where the match is weak. Rows may omit the clone size; those that give it use once, few, many or a size class.

cdr3_length: 16; clone_size: NA; v_call: TRBV10-3; d_call: NA; j_call: TRBJ1-5; cdr3_aa: CAISDGRTDSNQPQHF; cdr3_nt: TGTGCCATCAGTGACGGCCGGACAGATAGCAATCAGCCCCAGCATTTT
cdr3_length: 14; clone_size: NA; v_call: TRBV19; d_call: TRBD1; j_call: TRBJ1-2; cdr3_aa: CATCRDRANYGYTF; cdr3_nt: TGTGCCACTTGCCGGGACAGAGCTAACTATGGCTACACCTTC
cdr3_length: 19; clone_size: NA; v_call: TRBV7-6; d_call: TRBD1; j_call: TRBJ1-4; cdr3_aa: CASSQKGQVNRGTNEKLFF; cdr3_nt: TGTGCCAGCAGCCAAAAGGGACAGGTCAACCGGGGCACTAATGAAAAACTGTTTTTT
cdr3_length: 12; clone_size: few; v_call: TRBV10-3; d_call: TRBD1; j_call: TRBJ1-5; cdr3_aa: CASRQGDQPQHF; cdr3_nt: TGTGCCAGCAGACAGGGAGATCAGCCCCAGCATTTT
cdr3_length: 13; clone_size: NA; v_call: TRBV5-1; d_call: NA; j_call: TRBJ2-7; cdr3_aa: CASGQPYSYEQYF; cdr3_nt: TGCGCCAGCGGCCAGCCGTACTCCTACGAGCAGTACTTC
cdr3_length: 13; clone_size: once; v_call: TRBV6-1; d_call: TRBD1; j_call: TRBJ1-2; cdr3_aa: CASQKEGAYGYTF; cdr3_nt: TGTGCCAGCCAAAAGGAGGGGGCTTATGGCTACACCTTC
cdr3_length: 14; clone_size: NA; v_call: TRBV2; d_call: NA; j_call: TRBJ1-1; cdr3_aa: CASSVRVLYTEAFF; cdr3_nt: TGTGCCAGCAGCGTAAGGGTGCTGTACACTGAAGCTTTCTTT
cdr3_length: 17; clone_size: NA; v_call: TRBV28; d_call: TRBD1; j_call: TRBJ1-5; cdr3_aa: CASSLGTAFYSNQPQHF; cdr3_nt: TGTGCCAGCAGTCTGGGGACAGCTTTTTATAGCAATCAGCCCCAGCATTTT
cdr3_length: 15; clone_size: NA; v_call: TRBV7-2; d_call: NA; j_call: TRBJ2-5; cdr3_aa: CASSLGFKAVETQYF; cdr3_nt: TGTGCCAGCAGCTTAGGGTTTAAGGCGGTAGAGACCCAGTACTTC
cdr3_length: 14; clone_size: NA; v_call: TRBV2; d_call: NA; j_call: TRBJ2-7; cdr3_aa: CASQPMVSSYEQYF; cdr3_nt: TGTGCCAGCCAACCCATGGTAAGCTCCTACGAGCAGTACTTC
cdr3_length: 18; clone_size: once; v_call: TRBV1; d_call: NA; j_call: TRBJ2-1; cdr3_aa: CTSSCRPSGGSSYNEQFF; cdr3_nt: TGCACCAGCAGTTGTAGGCCTAGCGGGGGGTCCTCCTACAATGAGCAGTTCTTC
cdr3_length: 13; clone_size: NA; v_call: TRBV20-1; d_call: NA; j_call: TRBJ2-1; cdr3_aa: CSASRGAVGEQFF; cdr3_nt: TGCAGTGCTAGTAGGGGGGCCGTCGGTGAGCAGTTCTTC
cdr3_length: 14; clone_size: few; v_call: TRBV28; d_call: TRBD1; j_call: TRBJ1-2; cdr3_aa: CASMRQGQNYGYTF; cdr3_nt: TGTGCCAGCATGAGACAGGGACAGAACTATGGCTACACCTTC
cdr3_length: 13; clone_size: NA; v_call: TRBV12-3/TRBV12-4; d_call: NA; j_call: TRBJ1-2; cdr3_aa: CASSPRQREGYTF; cdr3_nt: TGTGCCAGCAGCCCCAGACAACGTGAAGGCTACACCTTC
cdr3_length: 13; clone_size: NA; v_call: TRBV7-9; d_call: NA; j_call: TRBJ2-3; cdr3_aa: CASSSARWDTQYF; cdr3_nt: TGTGCCAGCAGCAGCGCCCGGTGGGATACGCAGTATTTT
cdr3_length: 14; clone_size: NA; v_call: TRBV28; d_call: TRBD2; j_call: TRBJ2-3; cdr3_aa: CARRLAESTDTQYF; cdr3_nt: TGTGCCAGGAGACTAGCGGAGAGCACAGATACGCAGTATTTT
cdr3_length: 14; clone_size: NA; v_call: TRBV7-9; d_call: NA; j_call: TRBJ1-6; cdr3_aa: CASSLLGIDSPLHF; cdr3_nt: TGTGCCAGCAGCTTACTGGGGATCGATTCACCCCTCCACTTT
cdr3_length: 12; clone_size: few; v_call: TRBV29-1; d_call: TRBD1; j_call: TRBJ2-1; cdr3_aa: CSVTTGGNEQFF; cdr3_nt: TGCAGCGTTACGACAGGGGGCAATGAGCAGTTCTTC
cdr3_length: 16; clone_size: NA; v_call: TRBV11-2; d_call: TRBD1; j_call: TRBJ1-6; cdr3_aa: CASSDLRGQGYSPLHF; cdr3_nt: TGTGCCAGCAGCGACCTACGGGGACAGGGTTATTCACCCCTCCACTTT
cdr3_length: 17; clone_size: NA; v_call: TRBV6-1; d_call: NA; j_call: TRBJ1-5; cdr3_aa: CASTPTGGVLSNQPQHF; cdr3_nt: TGTGCCAGCACCCCAACGGGGGGAGTTCTTAGCAATCAGCCCCAGCATTTT
cdr3_length: 14; clone_size: few; v_call: TRBV6-1; d_call: TRBD1; j_call: TRBJ1-1; cdr3_aa: CASSPWTGRTEAFF; cdr3_nt: TGTGCCAGCAGTCCTTGGACAGGGAGGACTGAAGCTTTCTTT
cdr3_length: 15; clone_size: NA; v_call: TRBV7-9; d_call: NA; j_call: TRBJ1-5; cdr3_aa: CASSSDRIGKQPQHF; cdr3_nt: TGTGCCAGCAGCTCCGACAGGATCGGTAAGCAGCCCCAGCATTTT
cdr3_length: 13; clone_size: NA; v_call: TRBV9; d_call: NA; j_call: TRBJ2-1; cdr3_aa: CASSVDKGFKQFF; cdr3_nt: TGTGCCAGCAGCGTCGACAAGGGATTTAAGCAGTTCTTC
cdr3_length: 17; clone_size: NA; v_call: TRBV6-5; d_call: TRBD1; j_call: TRBJ2-3; cdr3_aa: CASSYSRTGNPPDTQYF; cdr3_nt: TGTGCCAGCAGTTACTCTAGGACAGGGAATCCCCCAGATACGCAGTATTTT
cdr3_length: 15; clone_size: once; v_call: TRBV6-1; d_call: NA; j_call: TRBJ2-6; cdr3_aa: CASRDGAGGANVLTF; cdr3_nt: TGTGCCAGCAGAGACGGCGCGGGTGGGGCCAACGTCCTGACTTTC
cdr3_length: 13; clone_size: NA; v_call: TRBV20-1; d_call: TRBD1; j_call: TRBJ1-2; cdr3_aa: CSAPDRAVGGYTF; cdr3_nt: TGCAGCGCACCGGACAGGGCGGTAGGTGGCTACACCTTC
cdr3_length: 14; clone_size: NA; v_call: TRBV5-1; d_call: NA; j_call: TRBJ1-1; cdr3_aa: CASSLDRMNTEAFF; cdr3_nt: TGCGCCAGCAGCTTGGACCGAATGAACACTGAAGCTTTCTTT
cdr3_length: 14; clone_size: NA; v_call: TRBV20-1; d_call: NA; j_call: TRBJ2-2; cdr3_aa: CSARLGAATGELFF; cdr3_nt: TGCAGTGCTAGATTAGGGGCGGCCACCGGGGAGCTGTTTTTT
cdr3_length: 16; clone_size: NA; v_call: TRBV7-9; d_call: NA; j_call: TRBJ1-2; cdr3_aa: CASSLGGRGPDYGYTF; cdr3_nt: TGTGCCAGCAGCTTAGGGGGTCGGGGGCCGGACTATGGCTACACCTTC
cdr3_length: 13; clone_size: NA; v_call: TRBV7-3; d_call: NA; j_call: TRBJ1-5; cdr3_aa: CASSLMLDQPQHF; cdr3_nt: TGTGCCAGCAGCTTAATGTTGGATCAGCCCCAGCATTTT
cdr3_length: 13; clone_size: large; v_call: TRBV20-1; d_call: TRBD1; j_call: TRBJ2-7; cdr3_aa: CSVYRGLSYEQYF; cdr3_nt: TGCAGTGTCTACAGGGGGCTCTCCTACGAGCAGTACTTC
cdr3_length: 16; clone_size: NA; v_call: TRBV2; d_call: TRBD1; j_call: TRBJ1-4; cdr3_aa: CASSELGTGFNEKLFF; cdr3_nt: TGTGCCAGCAGTGAATTGGGGACAGGGTTTAATGAAAAACTGTTTTTT
cdr3_length: 13; clone_size: NA; v_call: TRBV30; d_call: NA; j_call: TRBJ1-5; cdr3_aa: CAWSVVQGMAQHF; cdr3_nt: TGTGCCTGGAGTGTCGTCCAGGGAATGGCCCAGCATTTT
cdr3_length: 17; clone_size: once; v_call: TRBV5-3; d_call: TRBD1; j_call: TRBJ1-5; cdr3_aa: CASSLRIGPGGHQPQHF; cdr3_nt: TGTGCCAGCAGCCTCAGGATAGGGCCAGGGGGTCATCAGCCCCAGCATTTT